This T cell receptor (beta chain) was captured by sequencing in a study of molecular identifiers for immune sequencing clone quantification (dated by TCRdb to 2016 to 2019). At the level of the whole study: For a replicate experiment, RNA from roughly 20,000 or 100,000 naive CD8 T cells was divided into five aliquots, and four of the five aliquots were sequenced. This methods study benchmarked molecular-identifier clustering-based TCR repertoire sequencing (MIDCIRS) and TCR RNA copy counting, using CD8 T cells to do so.

The CDR3 has 14 amino acids, counting the end cysteine and phenylalanine. Kept here is only the CDR3 DNA, which spans 42 bases and is read in frame from base 1. The germline V gene yields SGHDN for CDR1 and FVKESK for CDR2. Trimming takes 4 bases from V and 2 bases from J, and the germline ends sit 6 bases apart. A remark on this clonotype: Its antigen remains unidentified. One base away lies a much larger clone, so this may be a sequencing read error.

Libraries of naive CD8 T cells were generated from roughly 20,000 to 1,000,000 sorted cells, with 10%, 30% or 50% of the purified RNA used. Naive CD8 T cells, defined as CD8+CD4-CCR7+CD45RA+, were FACS-sorted into RLT Plus buffer on a BD FACSAria II. To test detection sensitivity, Jurkat RNA equivalent to more than 8 TCR copies was spiked into samples of about 19,000-1,000,000 naive CD8 T cells. Enrichment of CD8 T cells was performed with RosetteSep CD8+ T Cell Enrichment Cocktail and Ficoll-Paque, after which ACK red cell lysis was carried out. Beyond this particular receptor, the publication reports: When barcode sub-clustering was omitted, TCR diversity was inflated by chimeric consensus sequences, with chimeras reaching as high as 47%. Even against a background of some 920,000 naive CD8 T cells, spiked-in Jurkat TCR RNA amounting to a single cell's worth was reported to be detectable. The sizes of highly expanded clones could end up underestimated when identical TCR molecules share a barcode. Modeling gave about 3.3 recovered TCR RNA copies per cell versus 8 to 10 by digital PCR, implying roughly 30% capture efficiency. The naive libraries included spiked-in Jurkat TCR RNA (around nine copies' worth), and this Jurkat TCR RNA is not part of the donor repertoire. In CMV-specific effector cells, clones with more than 20 RNA copies accounted for over 97% of molecules, whereas in naive cells such clones accounted for under 1%.

The method behind the library was PCR. For sequencing, a NextSeq 500 was employed. Bulk TCR libraries were prepared as previously described, using TCR primers listed in Table S5. The Qiagen AllPrep DNA/RNA kit was used to purify total RNA. Before analysis, reads from multiple sequencing runs of one library were combined. The authors' pipeline ran thus. Only reads with exact TCR constant sequence were kept, trimmed to 150 nt, and grouped by their 12-nt molecular barcodes. Reads inside each barcode group were sub-clustered using a 15% Levenshtein threshold, and a quality-weighted consensus sequence was constructed for each RNA molecule. Non-functional sequences were filtered out, along with any lower-count sequence sitting one edit away from another sequence. Based on a fit of two negative binomial distributions, barcode sub-clusters having less than 20% of the maximum read count were discarded. TCRdb itself trimmed the public reads at Q25 with fastp, ran MiXCR and retained productive beta chains. Rows are unified per CDR3 protein, each entry keeping the most common DNA and genes. What appears here as the V and J calls and clone size reflects TCRdb's work, not the paper's. This sample is represented by nearly 55,000 distinct CDR3 sequences; about a third of them were singletons. The leading ten clones occupy roughly 3.8% of the sample.

Recombination joined TRBV14 with TRBJ1-6; the D gene identity is not certain. This receptor was identified in a human donor in good health. Some libraries in this study had Jurkat cell RNA spiked in. Material for sequencing was naive CD8+ T cells from blood, with Jurkat cell RNA spiked in. Taken with the paper, the label for cell subset or site translates to: FACS-sorted CD8+CD4-CCR7+CD45RA+ naive T cells. The CDR3 reads as follows: CASSLGAYNSPLHF. The DNA sequence is given as TGTGCCAGCAGCCTTGGGGCCTATAATTCACCCCTCCACTTT.